The next 5 T cell receptor beta chains were all read from a single sample in a study of a mutant IDH1 vaccine in newly diagnosed glioma. Their antigen targets remain unknown. Profiling relied on immunoSEQ multiplex PCR, and the TCRdb table lists in-frame clones only, not all of them. The repertoire has around 30,000 clones, around nine tenths of them found once; the top ten carry around 12%. Time point specified: week 47, end of study. Every single dose of the vaccine, 300 ug of mutant IDH1 20-mer peptide, came with topical imiquimod. Material: PBMCs, obtained from a glioma patient whose treatment included an IDH1 peptide vaccine. Receptors were obtained from a woman aged 25 to 39 with glioma.

This rearrangement joins TRBV5-1 to TRBJ1-1; 9 nucleotides agree with TRBD1. CDR1 SGHRS and CDR2 YFSETQ come from the germline V gene. V was clipped by 8 bases and J by 0 bases; unmatched bases: 11. This CDR3 spans 16 amino acids. The CDR3 loop is CASSLGQGFMNTEAFF. CDR3 sequence (DNA): TGCGCCAGTTCCCTGGGACAGGGCTTCATGAACACTGAAGCTTTCTTT.

Turning to this clone: Germline and junction disagree at one end, which may indicate a read error. CDR3 sequence reads: CASSLGQTETQYF. The CDR3 DNA sequence: TGTGCTAGCAGTTTAGGTCAGACGGAGACCCAGTACTTC. The chain uses TRBV27 and TRBJ2-5, with D uncertain. CDR3 size: 13 residues. The germline V gene has CDR1 MNHEY and CDR2 SMNVEV (reference sequence).

This rearrangement joins TRBV5-5 to TRBJ2-3, with TRBD1 identical over 7 bases. There are 14 residues in the CDR3. Per germline, CDR1 SGHKS and CDR2 YYEKEE (reference sequence). V trimming: 2 bases; J trimming: 1 base; junction bases outside the gene matches: 1. The CDR3 bases are TGTGCCAGCAGCTTCGGGACAGGCACAGATACGCAGTATTTT. This sequence encodes CASSFGTGTDTQYF.

The sample holds one count of this clone. V and J are TRBV5-4 and TRBJ1-2; D is unresolved. The germline CDR1 and CDR2 sequences are SGHNT and YYREEE (reference sequence). With 2 bases removed from V and 4 bases from J, the gap between germline ends came to 12 bases. The CDR3 runs to 14 residues. CDR3 nucleotides: TGTGCCAGCAGCTTCTCCGGGATCGGCTATGGCTACACCTTC. Protein: CASSFSGIGYGYTF. The variable domain in full, with the rest retrieved from reference TRBV5-4 and TRBJ1-2, is ETGVTQSPTHLIKTRGQQVTLRCSSQSGHNTVSWYQQALGQGPQFIFQYYREEENGRGNFPPRFSGLQFPNYSSELNVNALELDDSALYLCASSFSGIGYGYTFGSGTRLTVV.

This chain uses TRBV18 with TRBJ2-7; maybe TRBD2 (6 bases). Deletions cut 3 bases from V and 7 bases from J, with 13 bases between. Germline V lookup: CDR1 KGHSH, CDR2 LQKENI. The CDR3 has 13 residues. CDR3 in amino acids: CASSPGRGEEQYF. Here the CDR3 DNA reads TGTGCCAGCTCACCCGGGCGGGGTGAGGAGCAGTACTTC.